The present TCR beta chain was sequenced within a study of beta chain features in type 1 diabetes. Whole-study findings and limits: When Type 1 diabetes patients were examined, their TCRB CDR3s proved moderately but significantly shorter in all four CD4+ subsets.

Trimming removed 1 base from V and 0 bases from J, with 11 bases in between. CDR1 and CDR2 (germline): LNHNV, YYDKDF (reference sequence). CDR3 size: 16 residues. In regard to this clone: The antigen is not known.

Reverse transcribing all isolated RNA meant expressed TCRB transcripts were sequenced. The data were produced by immunoSEQ multiplex PCR, yet TCRdb's version contains in-frame clones alone and is incomplete. Counted here are under 450,000 clones, over 12% occurring once; the ten biggest clones make up about 0.02%. V is TRBV15 and J is TRBJ2-3, with D hard to call. Sequencing input: naive CD4+ T cells from blood. The receptor comes from a young woman in good health. CDR3 sequence reads: CATSRGIGASTDTQYF. The DNA for the CDR3 is TGTGCCACCAGCAGAGGAATCGGAGCGAGCACAGATACGCAGTATTTT.